This TCR beta chain was obtained from a study of cytomegalovirus exposure and HLA in healthy donors. Study results and limitations: Prior analysis indicated that the majority of TCR beta V segments exhibited productivity approximately 87% or approximately 30% of the time. A missense DCLRE1C variant was associated with V- and J-gene trimming of TCR beta chains in a later analysis, and an independent cohort replicated the association.

The CDR3 loop spans 13 amino acids. From germline, CDR1 is SNHLY and CDR2 FYNNEI. For this clone: Its cognate antigen is unknown.

Use of 60 Vbeta and 13 Jbeta primers characterized the PCR. Assay used: immunoSEQ multiplex PCR; TCRdb lists only in-frame clones, some missing. The sample has roughly 290,000 clones; about 80% are singletons. Material: PBMCs. The chain joins TRBV2 to TRBJ2-7; 7 bases line up with TRBD1. The sequence was collected from a girl aged 2-10 years in good health and CMV-seronegative. CDR3 amino acids: CGFRGTEFYEQYF. CDR3 coding DNA: TGTGGCTTTCGTGGGACAGAATTTTACGAGCAGTACTTC.